The 8 T cell receptor beta chains presented below share a single source sample, sequenced in a study of T-cell reconstitution after alpha-beta-depleted transplantation in children. TCRbeta library construction was performed incorporating unique molecular identifiers. TCRdb passed the PCR reads through MiXCR, listing each CDR3 protein once. This sample yields 240,000 or so distinct CDR3 sequences, of which just under 8.5% are seen a single time; about 6.4% belongs to the top ten. Sequencing used PBMCs, mostly from graft donor cells, obtained 180 days after TCRalphabeta/CD19-depleted stem cell transplant. These receptors all stem from a male patient younger than 18 who had a stem cell transplant for acute lymphoblastic leukemia, so the T cells may come from the graft donor.

This clonotype came up many times. The rearrangement joins TRBV20-1 to TRBJ1-4; 7 bases map to TRBD1. CDR1 and CDR2 (germline): DFQATT, SNEGSKA (reference sequence). V gave up 4 bases and J gave up 0 bases; unmatched junction bases: 11. The CDR3 covers 17 residues. CDR3 sequence: CSATGQVAEATNEKLFF. The CDR3 DNA is TGCAGTGCTACCGGACAGGTGGCAGAAGCAACTAATGAAAAACTGTTTTTT.

This clonotype has a count of ten or more. This chain joins TRBV7-6 and TRBJ1-2; 9 bases align to TRBD1. This CDR3 contains 15 residues. The germline V gene encodes CDR1 SGHVS and CDR2 FNYEAQ. V shed 5 bases, J shed 2 bases, and the junction held 6 bases outside the gene matches. As DNA, the CDR3 is TGTGCCAGCAGCCCCTCGACAGGGGGGAACTATGGCTACACCTTC. Amino acid sequence: CASSPSTGGNYGYTF.

In this sample, this clonotype turned up many times. This sequence joins TRBV19 and TRBJ2-1, with D unclear. The germline gives CDR1 LNHDA, CDR2 SQIVND (reference sequence). The CDR3 extends over 12 amino acids. The germline V and J ends were trimmed by 5 bases and 7 bases, with 9 bases remaining between them. The CDR3 reads CASSALGNEQFF. CDR3 DNA sequence: TGTGCCAGTAGTGCCCTCGGGAATGAGCAGTTCTTC.

This clonotype occurred many times. V usage is TRBV27 and J usage is TRBJ1-1; D may be TRBD1 (6 bases). This CDR3 has 15 residues. V lost 6 bases, J lost 1 base, and 15 bases lay in between. Germline V gene lookup returns CDR1 MNHEY and CDR2 SMNVEV (reference sequence). CDR3: CASSVLQGGNTEAFF. CDR3 nucleotides: TGTGCCAGCAGCGTCCTACAGGGCGGGAACACTGAAGCTTTCTTT.

This clonotype has at least ten counts. V usage is TRBV5-1 and J usage is TRBJ2-7; tentative D call: TRBD2 (7 bases). V dropped 2 bases and J dropped 2 bases, with 17 bases sitting between them. The CDR3 contains 16 residues. Germline-derived CDR1 and CDR2 are SGHRS and YFSETQ. CDR3 DNA: TGCGCCAGCAGCTTACCCCAGGGGCTAGCGGCCTACGAGCAGTACTTC. This sequence encodes CASSLPQGLAAYEQYF.

This clonotype came up many times. The rearrangement joins TRBV5-5 to TRBJ2-5; D gene ambiguous. In germline, CDR1 is SGHKS, CDR2 YYEKEE (reference sequence). The CDR3 consists of 16 residues. The ends were cut back, 0 bases at V and 5 bases at J, with 17 bases in the middle. Here the CDR3 DNA reads TGTGCCAGCAGCTTGGGGGGTAGTACGACCCTGGAGACCCAGTACTTC. It codes for CASSLGGSTTLETQYF.

The chain employs TRBV23-1 and TRBJ2-5, with D tentatively TRBD1 (6 bases). TRBV23-1 is placed among ORFs of uncertain function. CDR3 size: 14 residues. The V and J ends lost 3 bases and 4 bases respectively, with 12 bases between them. This CDR3 reads CASSHLGAGETQYF. The DNA of the CDR3 is TGCGCCAGCAGTCACTTGGGGGCCGGAGAGACCCAGTACTTC.

This clonotype showed up many times. This chain uses TRBV14 with TRBJ2-7, with no clear D. The CDR3 loop spans 14 amino acids. V lost 0 bases and J lost 3, with 9 bases in between. CDR1 is SGHDN and CDR2 is FVKESK in the germline V gene. The CDR3 nucleotides read TGTGCCAGCAGCCAAGACCGACCGGGCTACGAGCAGTACTTC. Protein: CASSQDRPGYEQYF.